These 18 T cell receptor beta chains share one sample of origin, sequenced in a study of blood T cell repertoires in COVID-19. Profiled with immunoSEQ multiplex PCR; TCRdb holds only in-frame clones, not every one. This sample has about 50,000 clones, with approximately 85% found just once. The sequenced sample consisted of peripheral blood. All receptors derive from a man between 60 and 75 years old with acute or convalescent COVID-19.

The chain employs TRBV19 and TRBJ2-6; possible D gene TRBD2, 6 bases. The germline V gene encodes CDR1 LNHDA and CDR2 SQIVND (reference sequence). The CDR3 extends over 17 amino acids. The V end lost 6 bases, the J end lost 4 bases, and 19 bases lay between the germline ends. The CDR3 is CASSGGTHQRGANVLTF. Here the CDR3 DNA reads TGTGCCAGTAGCGGAGGGACCCACCAAAGGGGGGCCAACGTCCTGACTTTC.

CDR3 nucleotides: TGTGCCACCAGCCCTCCAACAGGGATCTATGTCGGCTACACCTTC. As protein: CATSPPTGIYVGYTF. This chain links TRBV15 with TRBJ1-2; the D gene is possibly TRBD1 (6 bases). V lost 5 bases and J lost 8, with 21 bases in between. Germline assignment: CDR1 LNHNV and CDR2 YYDKDF (reference sequence). The CDR3 totals 15 residues.

V is TRBV28 and J is TRBJ1-5; D uncertain. CDR1 and CDR2 (germline): MDHEN, SYDVKM. The CDR3 has 15 amino acids. The V gene lost 6 bases and the J gene lost 4 bases, with 16 bases spanning the gap. CDR3 sequence reads: CASRRGGFRNQPQHF. The CDR3 nucleotides read TGTGCCAGCAGAAGAGGCGGTTTTCGGAATCAGCCCCAGCATTTT. The full variable domain, with the rest looked up from reference TRBV28 and TRBJ1-5, is DVKVTQSSRYLVKRTGEKVFLECVQDMDHENMFWYRQDPGLGLRLIYFSYDVKMKEKGDIPEGYSVSREKKERFSLILESASTNQTSMYLCASRRGGFRNQPQHFGDGTRLSIL.

The chain uses TRBV14 and TRBJ2-1, with a weak D call TRBD2 (5 bases). Germline CDR1 is SGHDN and CDR2 is FVKESK. Trimming took 4 bases from V and 2 from J, leaving 15 bases between them. This CDR3 spans 16 amino acids. CDR3 protein: CASSPAGRVTYNEQFF. The DNA of the CDR3 is TGTGCCAGCAGCCCAGCCGGGCGGGTCACCTACAATGAGCAGTTCTTC.

The chain employs TRBV5-1 and TRBJ2-5; TRBD2 aligns across 10 bases. The germline V gene encodes CDR1 SGHRS and CDR2 YFSETQ. This CDR3 has 18 residues. The trim removed 0 bases at V and 0 bases at J, leaving 8 bases unmatched. CDR3 loop: CASSLGRLAGEYQETQYF. The CDR3 nucleotides read TGCGCCAGCAGCTTGGGGCGGCTAGCGGGGGAGTACCAAGAGACCCAGTACTTC.

In its sample, this clone was seen a few times. The gene calls are TRBV4-2 and TRBJ2-7; TRBD2 is a possible D gene (5 bases). V lost 0 bases, J lost 6 bases, and 12 bases lay in between. The CDR3 is 14 amino acids. CDR1 is LGHNA and CDR2 is YNFKEQ in the germline V gene. CDR3 bases: TGTGCCAGCAGCCAAGACCGGACTGACCGCGAGCAGTACTTC. It yields the protein CASSQDRTDREQYF.

The chain uses TRBV28 and TRBJ1-2; 7 nucleotides align to TRBD1. Germline V gene sequence: CDR1 MDHEN, CDR2 SYDVKM. The length of the CDR3 is 14 residues. V gave up 4 bases and J gave up 1 base; unmatched junction bases: 3. The DNA of the CDR3 is TGTGCCAGCAGTTCCCCAGGGGGTAACTATGGCTACACCTTC. Amino acids: CASSSPGGNYGYTF.

The J gene is TRBJ2-1, the V gene TRBV5-4; the D is unclear. The germline gives CDR1 SGHNT, CDR2 YYREEE (reference sequence). The V gene lost 0 bases and the J gene lost 4 bases, with 8 bases spanning the gap. The CDR3 is made up of 14 amino acids. CDR3: CASSLEQAYNEQFF. The DNA of the CDR3 is TGTGCCAGCAGCTTGGAGCAGGCATACAATGAGCAGTTCTTC.

The chain couples TRBV5-1 to TRBJ2-2; D perhaps matches TRBD2 (6 bases). In germline, CDR1 is SGHRS, CDR2 YFSETQ. Trimming left V 3 bases short and J 7 bases short, with 19 bases between. This CDR3 contains 16 residues. In nucleotides, the CDR3 is TGCGCCAGCAGCTCCGAAGTGACGGGGCGGGGCGGGGAGCTGTTTTTT. Translated: CASSSEVTGRGGELFF.

The J gene is TRBJ2-3, the V gene TRBV23-1; D is perhaps TRBD1 (7 bases). TRBV23-1 has ORF status, its function being uncertain. Trimming left V 2 bases short and J 0 bases short, with 24 bases between. This CDR3 has 20 amino acids. CDR3 coding DNA: TGCGCCAGCAGTCAAGAGTTCCGGCAGGGGGGATCCACTAGCACAGATACGCAGTATTTT. It translates to CASSQEFRQGGSTSTDTQYF.

The V gene is TRBV28, the J gene TRBJ2-6; D is undetermined. The CDR3 contains 16 residues. With 7 bases removed from V and 0 bases from J, the gap between germline ends came to 13 bases. Germline V lookup: CDR1 MDHEN, CDR2 SYDVKM. CDR3 nucleotide sequence: TGTGCCAGCAATTTTCGGAGAGGCTCTGGGGCCAACGTCCTGACTTTC. As protein: CASNFRRGSGANVLTF.

The chain uses TRBV5-8 and TRBJ2-3; possible D gene TRBD1, 6 bases. V gave up 5 bases and J gave up 5 bases, with 15 bases separating them. The V gene's germline CDR1 is SGHTS and CDR2 YDEGEE. The CDR3 contains 14 residues. The CDR3 region has the DNA TGTGCCAGCAGGCTTACAGGGACGAGAGATACGCAGTATTTT. Translated, it gives CASRLTGTRDTQYF.

The chain joins TRBV3-1 (or the pseudogene TRBV3-2) to TRBJ2-2; D is unresolved. CDR1 and CDR2 (germline): LGHDT, YNNKEL (reference sequence). V was cut by 3 bases and J by 4 bases, with 6 bases left in between. The CDR3 is made up of 13 amino acids. The CDR3 nucleotides are TGTGCCAGCAGCCAGTCGGGCACCGGGGAGCTGTTTTTT. Protein: CASSQSGTGELFF.

The chain carries TRBV6-4 and TRBJ2-2, with 7 positions matching TRBD1. The ends lost 7 bases at V and 2 bases at J; junction bases unmatched: 10. Germline CDR1 reads MRHNA; CDR2 reads SNTAGT. This CDR3 has 16 amino acids. In nucleotides, the CDR3 is TGTGCCAGCAAGATTACCGGGACAGCAAACACCGGGGAGCTGTTTTTT. Its translation: CASKITGTANTGELFF.

The chain couples TRBV18 to TRBJ2-7; TRBD2 might be the D (7 bases). V lost 4 bases to trimming and J lost 3 bases, with 10 bases between them. Germline CDR1 is KGHSH and CDR2 is LQKENI. The CDR3 sequence is 13 residues long. This CDR3 reads CASSRGGNYEQYF. For the CDR3, the DNA is TGTGCCAGCTCACGGGGGGGCAACTACGAGCAGTACTTC.

DNA of the CDR3: TGCGCCAGCAGCGCACGGACAGGGCCCTACGAGCAGTACTTC. Translation gives CASSARTGPYEQYF. The chain carries TRBV5-1 and TRBJ2-7; 8 bases fit TRBD1. The CDR3 consists of 14 residues. V gave up 4 bases and J gave up 2 bases; unmatched junction bases: 5. The germline V gene encodes CDR1 SGHRS and CDR2 YFSETQ.

J is TRBJ1-3 and V is TRBV6-5, with a possible D match to TRBD1 (5 bases). CDR1 and CDR2 (germline): MNHEY, SVGAGI. The CDR3 is 16 residues long. Deletions cut 2 bases from V and 4 bases from J, with 15 bases between. CDR3 sequence reads: CASSYGAPFSGNTIYF. The CDR3 DNA reads TGTGCCAGCAGTTACGGGGCCCCGTTCTCAGGAAACACCATATATTTT.

The rearrangement uses TRBV5-8 and TRBJ2-3, with D possibly TRBD1 on 6 matching bases. The germline V and J ends were trimmed by 0 bases and 4 bases, with 9 bases remaining between them. The CDR3 has 14 residues. CDR1 is SGHTS and CDR2 is YDEGEE in the germline V gene. CDR3 amino acids: CASSLATGSDTQYF. CDR3 DNA: TGTGCCAGCAGCTTGGCTACAGGGTCAGATACGCAGTATTTT. The full variable domain, with the rest looked up from reference TRBV5-8 and TRBJ2-3, is EAGVTQSPTHLIKTRGQQATLRCSPISGHTSVYWYQQALGLGLQFLLWYDEGEERNRGNFPPRFSGRQFPNYSSELNVNALELEDSALYLCASSLATGSDTQYFGPGTRLTVL.